This TCR beta chain was sequenced for a study of blood T cell repertoires in COVID-19. Study-wide context: Italy, Spain and the United States were the sources of the convalescent and acute COVID-19 samples.

With respect to this clone: The junction shows a germline mismatch at one end, possibly a read error.

The length of the CDR3 is 9 residues. From germline, CDR1 is SGHNT and CDR2 YYREEE (reference sequence). In the authors' methods: The authors estimated nucleated cell counts from reference gene primer amplification. Sequencing was performed with immunoSEQ multiplex PCR; in TCRdb, only in-frame clones are kept and a portion is missing. The DNA gave D and trimming, while V, J and clone size come from that table. The table has 250,000 to 400,000 clones, about 90% seen once; the top ten hold about 5.4%. The receptor comes from a woman aged 25 to 39 who had recovered from COVID-19. The chain combines TRBV5-4 with TRBJ2-7; the D gene is possibly TRBD1 (6 bases). The sample consisted of PBMCs or T cells enriched from blood (not recorded which). As DNA, the CDR3 is TGTGCCAGCAGCCCGAGACAGGCCTTC. This encodes CASSPRQAF.